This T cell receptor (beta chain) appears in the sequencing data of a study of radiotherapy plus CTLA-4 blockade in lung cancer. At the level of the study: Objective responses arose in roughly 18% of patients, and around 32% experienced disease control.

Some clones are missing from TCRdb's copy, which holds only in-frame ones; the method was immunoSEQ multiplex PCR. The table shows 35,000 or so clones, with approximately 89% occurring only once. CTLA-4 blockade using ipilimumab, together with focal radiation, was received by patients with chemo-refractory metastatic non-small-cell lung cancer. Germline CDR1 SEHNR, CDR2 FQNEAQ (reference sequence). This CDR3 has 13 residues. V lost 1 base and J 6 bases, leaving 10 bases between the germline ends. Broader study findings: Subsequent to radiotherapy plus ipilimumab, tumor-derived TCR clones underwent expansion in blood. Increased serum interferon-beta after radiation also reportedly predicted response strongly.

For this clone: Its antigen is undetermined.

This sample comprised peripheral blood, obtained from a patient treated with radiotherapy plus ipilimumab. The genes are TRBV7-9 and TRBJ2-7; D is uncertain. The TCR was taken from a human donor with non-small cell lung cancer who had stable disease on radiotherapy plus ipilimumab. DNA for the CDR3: TGTGCCAGCAGCTTAGGGGCAGCTACCGAGCAGTACTTC. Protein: CASSLGAATEQYF.